This entry features one TCR beta chain sequence. As yet, its antigen is unknown. The data derive from a study of PD-1 blockade in classical Hodgkin lymphoma. Regarding the study as a whole: Whatever underlies the repertoire differences (possibly disease activity or prior therapy) remains undefined.

Brentuximab vedotin exposure varied, and every patient relapsed after autologous stem cell transplantation. Patients reached a best response of complete response, partial response or progressive disease. Germline CDR1 SGHAT, CDR2 FQNNGV. The CDR3 contains 14 residues. With 8 bases removed from V and 3 bases from J, the gap between germline ends came to 17 bases. Sequencing used immunoSEQ multiplex PCR; TCRdb keeps in-frame clones, though not all of them. The repertoire holds some 60,000 clones, with about 88% as singletons. The sequencing here drew on peripheral blood mononuclear cells (PBMCs), taken at baseline. This chain links TRBV11-2 with TRBJ2-7, with D unresolved. The TCR comes from a human donor with classical Hodgkin lymphoma. For the CDR3, the DNA is TGTGCCAGCCGATCTTCCCCTAAGAGCTACGAGCAGTACTTC. Translation gives CASRSSPKSYEQYF.